This T cell receptor beta chain was observed in a study of blood T cell repertoires in COVID-19. CDR1 is SGDLS and CDR2 is YYNGEE in the germline V gene. The CDR3 runs 15 residues. V lost 0 bases and J lost 7, with 11 bases in between. Repertoires were generated with immunoSEQ multiplex PCR, while TCRdb's copy carries only in-frame clones and drops some. The sample contains some 290,000 clones, approximately 89% of which appear only once. Sequenced: PBMCs or T cells enriched from blood (not recorded which). The clonotype comes from a woman under 40 who had recovered from COVID-19. The chain uses TRBV9 and TRBJ1-6; tentative D call: TRBD1 (5 bases). The CDR3, as DNA: TGTGCCAGCAGCGTAGCCGGGACTTTAAATTCACCCCTCCACTTT. Its translation: CASSVAGTLNSPLHF.